The 23 T cell receptor beta chains below come from one sample, sequenced in a study of T cells in severe cutaneous drug reactions. Bulk and single-cell libraries used iRepertoire multiplex PCR with TCR subtype-specific primers. TCRdb re-called the multiplex PCR reads, yielding one record per CDR3 amino acid sequence without DNA. This sample contains more than 3,000 distinct CDR3 sequences. Sequenced patients had Stevens-Johnson syndrome or toxic epidermal necrolysis caused by carbamazepine. Input material: PBMCs. The receptors here all came from a human donor with Stevens-Johnson syndrome, a severe cutaneous drug reaction.

The rearrangement joins TRBV6-2 or TRBV6-3 to TRBJ1-1. Per germline, CDR1 MNHEY and CDR2 SVGEGT. CDR3 size: 14 residues. The CDR3 spells CASSYGDIPWGAFF.

The V gene is TRBV27, the J gene TRBJ2-7; TCRdb selects TRBD1, and the lack of DNA leaves this call unchecked. Germline lookup yields CDR1 MNHEY and CDR2 SMNVEV (reference sequence). This CDR3 spans 14 amino acids. The CDR3 is CASSSGRTSYEQYF.

This chain links TRBV10-2 with TRBJ2-3; there is no DNA to check the TCRdb D call of TRBD2. The CDR3 covers 16 residues. Germline loops: CDR1 WSHSY, CDR2 SAAADI. The chain's CDR3 is CASSEWASGNTDTQYF.

This sequence joins TRBV7-9 and TRBJ2-1; the TRBD2 assignment by TCRdb is unverifiable without DNA. The length of the CDR3 is 15 residues. From germline, CDR1 is SEHNR and CDR2 FQNEAQ (reference sequence). CDR3 residues: CASSSGTSGREEQFF.

V gene TRBV29-1 combines with J gene TRBJ2-2; TCRdb lists TRBD2, though no DNA is available to test this call. Germline lookup yields CDR1 SQVTM and CDR2 ANQGSEA. The CDR3 is 14 amino acids. The CDR3 spells CSVVDRERVGELFF.

The gene calls are TRBV14 and TRBJ2-1. Germline values: CDR1 SGHDN, CDR2 FVKESK. The CDR3 consists of 16 residues. The CDR3 reads CASSQEGQNSYNEQFF.

V and J are TRBV27 and TRBJ2-3. Germline CDR1 MNHEY, CDR2 SMNVEV (reference sequence). This CDR3 has 11 residues. CDR3 region: CASRATDTQYF.

The genes are TRBV19 and TRBJ1-2; no DNA is available, so the TRBD1 call from TCRdb remains unchecked. This CDR3 spans 15 amino acids. Germline V gene data show CDR1 as LNHDA and CDR2 as SQIVND (reference sequence). The CDR3 sequence: CASSIVGGSNYGYTF.

This clonotype is labeled medium-sized (0.01 to 0.1%) based on frequency. The chain is built from TRBV29-1 and TRBJ1-2; TCRdb reports TRBD1, a call that lacks DNA to check it against. The CDR3 has 13 residues. Germline V gene sequence: CDR1 SQVTM, CDR2 ANQGSEA. The CDR3 sequence is CSVEPGPGYGYTF.

The chain carries TRBV28 and TRBJ1-1; TCRdb picks TRBD1, but there is no DNA to check that call. The CDR3 runs to 15 residues. Germline assignment: CDR1 MDHEN and CDR2 SYDVKM. CDR3 protein: CASSFSGAGNTEAFF.

This sequence joins TRBV7-9 and TRBJ1-2; TCRdb's D call of TRBD1 is untestable without DNA. The germline V gene encodes CDR1 SEHNR and CDR2 FQNEAQ (reference sequence). The CDR3 runs to 12 residues. The CDR3: CASSVGQNGYTF.

This sequence joins TRBV4-3 and TRBJ2-3; the D call of TRBD2 rests on TCRdb alone, since no DNA is present to check it. In germline, CDR1 is LGHNA, CDR2 YSLEER. The CDR3 covers 15 residues. The CDR3 sequence is CASSLGTSSTDTQYF.

The J gene is TRBJ2-5, the V gene TRBV20-1; checking the TCRdb D call of TRBD2 is not possible without DNA. Germline V gives CDR1 DFQATT, CDR2 SNEGSKA (reference sequence). The CDR3 consists of 15 residues. The CDR3 is CSASIAGGWEETQYF.

The rearrangement links TRBV6-4 to TRBJ1-6; the D gene TCRdb calls, TRBD1, cannot be checked with no DNA. The CDR3 length is 17 residues. The germline gives CDR1 MRHNA, CDR2 SNTAGT. This chain's CDR3 is CASSAQLQGSITSPLHF.

V is TRBV9 and J is TRBJ2-1; TCRdb designates TRBD1, a call that cannot be tested without DNA. The germline V gene encodes CDR1 SGDLS and CDR2 YYNGEE. CDR3 length: 17 residues. CDR3 in amino acids: CASSVPHDEASYNEQFF.

This clonotype counts as medium-sized by frequency. V gene TRBV6-5 combines with J gene TRBJ2-3; TCRdb outputs TRBD1, but without DNA this stays unchecked. Germline V gene lookup returns CDR1 MNHEY and CDR2 SVGAGI. CDR3 length: 13 amino acids. The CDR3: CASWTGGPDTQYF.

J is TRBJ2-1 and V is TRBV27; the TCRdb call, TRBD2, lacks DNA for checking. The CDR3 length is 13 residues. Germline CDR1 MNHEY, CDR2 SMNVEV (reference sequence). The CDR3 loop reads CASSYAGWDEQFF.

The chain couples TRBV5-1 to TRBJ2-1; TCRdb lists TRBD2, though no DNA is available to test this call. This CDR3 is built from 16 residues. Germline values: CDR1 SGHRS, CDR2 YFSETQ. The CDR3 sequence is CASSLDTAGGGGEQFF.

The chain joins TRBV19 to TRBJ1-1; TCRdb's assignment of TRBD1 cannot be checked, as there is no DNA. The CDR3 length is 14 residues. Germline CDR1 reads LNHDA; CDR2 reads SQIVND (reference sequence). This chain's CDR3 is CASTIQGVRTEAFF.

The J gene is TRBJ1-5, the V gene TRBV28. Germline CDR1 is MDHEN and CDR2 is SYDVKM. This CDR3 has 15 amino acids. The CDR3 spells CASSFLGGGGQPQHF.

The V and J genes are TRBV6-5 and TRBJ2-2; TCRdb lists TRBD2, though no DNA is available to test this call. The CDR3 contains 16 residues. The germline gives CDR1 MNHEY, CDR2 SVGAGI. The CDR3 region is CASSYSASGITGELFF.

The genes are TRBV6-5 and TRBJ2-1; the TCRdb call, TRBD1, lacks DNA for checking. This CDR3 is 15 amino acids long. CDR1 and CDR2 from the germline V gene are MNHEY and SVGAGI. This CDR3 is CASSYSSQGENEQFF.

This clonotype ranks as medium-sized (0.01 to 0.1%) in terms of frequency. CDR3 loop: CASSYSTDRVAGELFF. The V call is TRBV6-6, the J call TRBJ2-2; TCRdb proposes TRBD1, but this gene call is untestable without DNA. The CDR3 totals 16 residues. Looked up from germline, CDR1 is MNHNY and CDR2 is SVGAGI (reference sequence).